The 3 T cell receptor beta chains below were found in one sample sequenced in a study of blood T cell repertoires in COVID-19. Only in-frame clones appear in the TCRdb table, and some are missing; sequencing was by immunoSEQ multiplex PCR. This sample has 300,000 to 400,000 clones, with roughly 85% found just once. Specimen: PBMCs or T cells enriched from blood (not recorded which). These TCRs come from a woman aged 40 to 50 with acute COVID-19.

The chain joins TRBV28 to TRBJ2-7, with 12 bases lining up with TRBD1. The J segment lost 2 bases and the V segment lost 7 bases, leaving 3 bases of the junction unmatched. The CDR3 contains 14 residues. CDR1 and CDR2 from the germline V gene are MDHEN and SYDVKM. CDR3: CASKRDRGPYEQYF. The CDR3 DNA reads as TGTGCCAGCAAGCGGGACAGGGGGCCCTACGAGCAGTACTTC.

The CDR3 DNA reads TGTGCCAGCAGCTCACCGCGACAGGGTGGCTACGAGCAGTACTTC. Translating gives CASSSPRQGGYEQYF. The gene calls are TRBV5-4 and TRBJ2-7, with 7 positions matching TRBD1. This CDR3 contains 15 residues. The germline V gene has CDR1 SGHNT and CDR2 YYREEE (reference sequence). The J segment lost 3 bases and the V segment lost 3 bases, leaving 9 bases of the junction unmatched.

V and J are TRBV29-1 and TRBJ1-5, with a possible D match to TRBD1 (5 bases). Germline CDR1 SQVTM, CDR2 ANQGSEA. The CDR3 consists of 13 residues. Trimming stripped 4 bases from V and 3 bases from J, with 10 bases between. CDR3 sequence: CSVGEGTNQPQHF. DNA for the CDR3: TGCAGCGTTGGGGAGGGGACCAATCAGCCCCAGCATTTT.